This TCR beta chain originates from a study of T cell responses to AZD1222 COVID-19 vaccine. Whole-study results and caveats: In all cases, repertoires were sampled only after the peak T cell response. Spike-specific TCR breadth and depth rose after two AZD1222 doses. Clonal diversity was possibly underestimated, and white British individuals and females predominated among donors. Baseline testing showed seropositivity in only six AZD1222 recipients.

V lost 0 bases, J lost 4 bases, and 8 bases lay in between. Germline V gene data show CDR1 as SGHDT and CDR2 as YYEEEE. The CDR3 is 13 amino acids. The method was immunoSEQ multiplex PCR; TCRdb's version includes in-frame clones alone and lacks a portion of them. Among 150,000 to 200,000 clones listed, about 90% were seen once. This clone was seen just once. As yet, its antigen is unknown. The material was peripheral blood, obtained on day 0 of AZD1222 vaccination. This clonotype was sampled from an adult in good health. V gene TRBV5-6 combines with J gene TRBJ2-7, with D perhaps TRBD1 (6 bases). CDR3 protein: CASSLERGYEQYF. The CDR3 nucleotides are TGTGCCAGCAGCTTGGAAAGGGGGTACGAGCAGTACTTC.